These 20 T cell receptor beta chains were sequenced from one sample in a study of human T cells and chemical hapten exposure. TCRdb re-called the RACE reads with MiXCR, one entry per CDR3 protein. The table records around 300,000 distinct CDR3 sequences, about 5.4% of them present only once. As to time point: pre-sensitization, week 0. Treatment specified: therapeutic diphenylcyclopropenone sensitization with weekly scalp DPC. This material consisted of whole blood, taken in connection with sensitization to the hapten diphenylcyclopropenone (DPC). These receptors were obtained from a woman aged 18-29 years with alopecia areata. Some clones in this sample may be carry-over from other donors' samples.

This clonotype has ten or more counts. The chain is built from TRBV20-1 and TRBJ1-1; D is undetermined. This CDR3 is 12 amino acids long. CDR1 DFQATT and CDR2 SNEGSKA come from the germline V gene (reference sequence). Trimming removed 4 bases at V and 4 bases at J, with 10 bases between. Written as DNA, the CDR3 is TGCAGTGCTACCAGACCGGGCACTGAAGCTTTCTTT. This gives the protein CSATRPGTEAFF.

The chain links TRBV11-1 to TRBJ2-1; 13 bases line up with TRBD2. Germline lookup yields CDR1 SGHAT and CDR2 FQDESV (reference sequence). The CDR3 has 20 residues. The trim removed 2 bases at V and 0 bases at J, leaving 10 bases unmatched. The CDR3 protein is CASSLSELLAGGLSYNEQFF. CDR3 bases: TGTGCCAGCAGCTTAAGCGAGTTACTAGCGGGGGGGCTCTCCTACAATGAGCAGTTCTTC.

CDR3 in amino acids: CSARLSGSGGAEEQYF. The CDR3 coding sequence is TGCAGTGCTAGGTTATCAGGTAGCGGGGGGGCGGAGGAGCAGTACTTC. V usage is TRBV20-1 and J usage is TRBJ2-7, with 11 bases identical to TRBD2. The length of the CDR3 is 16 residues. Germline lookup yields CDR1 DFQATT and CDR2 SNEGSKA (reference sequence). V lost 3 bases, J lost 7 bases, and 14 bases stayed unmatched.

This clonotype has more than one count but fewer than ten. The chain employs TRBV5-5 and TRBJ2-1; 13 bases agree with TRBD2. The trim removed 4 bases at V and 3 bases at J, leaving 4 bases unmatched. This CDR3 is 16 amino acids long. Per the germline V gene, CDR1 is SGHKS and CDR2 is YYEKEE (reference sequence). The DNA of the CDR3 is TGTGCCAGCAGCACAGGACTAGCGGGGGACTACAATGAGCAGTTCTTC. Its protein product is CASSTGLAGDYNEQFF.

This chain uses TRBV27 with TRBJ1-1; D not resolved. The CDR3 has 15 amino acids. Trimming left V 2 bases short and J 6 bases short, with 16 bases between. Germline V lookup: CDR1 MNHEY, CDR2 SMNVEV (reference sequence). The chain's CDR3 is CASSLSGSEHSEAFF. The CDR3, as DNA: TGTGCCAGCAGTTTAAGCGGCAGCGAACACTCTGAAGCTTTCTTT.

This clonotype was seen many times. This chain joins TRBV6-2 or TRBV6-3 and TRBJ2-7; D not certain. Deletions cut 6 bases from V and 4 bases from J, with 10 bases between. Per germline, CDR1 MNHEY and CDR2 SVGEGT. The CDR3 is 12 residues long. The CDR3 nucleotides read TGTGCCAGCAGACTGGACGGGTACGAGCAGTACTTC. It encodes CASRLDGYEQYF.

In this sample, this clonotype turned up a few times. The V and J genes are TRBV21-1 and TRBJ1-1; the listed D gene, TRBD1, was not tested against the DNA. TRBV21-1 is described as a pseudogene. This CDR3 is built from 15 residues. DNA of the CDR3: TGTGCCAGATGGGGACAGGGGCGAGGATTGGCTGAAGCTTTCTTT. Amino acids: CARWGQGRGLAEAFF.

This clonotype was counted only a few times. The V gene is TRBV4-1, the J gene TRBJ1-6, with D uncertain. Trimming pared 0 bases from V and 9 bases from J, leaving 12 bases between. The CDR3 is made up of 15 amino acids. The germline gives CDR1 MGHRA, CDR2 YSYEKL. CDR3 DNA sequence: TGCGCCAGCAGCCAAGAGTCAGTCAGCGCTTCACCCCTCCACTTT. This gives the protein CASSQESVSASPLHF.

Many counts were recorded for this clonotype. This chain connects TRBV6-2 or TRBV6-3 to TRBJ1-3; D call uncertain. CDR1 and CDR2 from the germline V gene are MNHEY and SVGEGT. The CDR3 runs 15 residues. Trimming removed 0 bases at V and 0 bases at J, with 6 bases between. DNA of the CDR3: TGTGCCAGCAGTTACTCGTTCTTCTCTGGAAACACCATATATTTT. Residues: CASSYSFFSGNTIYF.

The chain recombines TRBV5-5 with TRBJ2-3, with 14 bases that match TRBD2. Germline-derived CDR1 and CDR2 are SGHKS and YYEKEE (reference sequence). With V trimmed by 5 bases and J by 0 bases, 8 bases remained unmatched. The CDR3 totals 18 residues. CDR3 bases: TGTGCCAGCAGTCATGGGACTAGCGGGGGCCCTAGCACAGATACGCAGTATTTT. Encoded protein: CASSHGTSGGPSTDTQYF. Variable domain in full (rest from reference TRBV5-5 and TRBJ2-3): DAGVTQSPTHLIKTRGQQVTLRCSPISGHKSVSWYQQVLGQGPQFIFQYYEKEERGRGNFPDRFSARQFPNYSSELNVNALLLGDSALYLCASSHGTSGGPSTDTQYFGPGTRLTVL.

This clonotype was counted only a few times. The rearrangement joins TRBV3-1 to TRBJ2-3, with 11 bases lining up with TRBD2. With 0 bases clipped from V and 4 bases from J, the junction kept 3 bases outside the gene matches. This CDR3 is 16 amino acids long. Germline V gene sequence: CDR1 LGHDT, CDR2 YNNKEL (reference sequence). The CDR3 DNA is TGTGCCAGCAGCCAAGAGTCTAGCGGGGGGCCAGATACGCAGTATTTT. Its translation is CASSQESSGGPDTQYF.

The chain links TRBV29-1 to TRBJ1-4; a possible D gene is TRBD1 (6 bases). CDR3 length: 13 amino acids. V gave up 6 bases and J gave up 5 bases, with 13 bases separating them. Germline V CDR1 and CDR2: SQVTM, ANQGSEA. The chain's CDR3 is CSVWTVENEKLFF. In DNA, the CDR3 is TGCAGCGTCTGGACAGTCGAGAATGAAAAACTGTTTTTT.

This clonotype was seen a handful of times. In nucleotides, the CDR3 is TGTGCCAGCAGCGACCGTGAGATCTCTTCCCTTCCCGGAAAACTGTTTTTT. Translating gives CASSDREISSLPGKLFF. This chain links TRBV6-1 with TRBJ1-4; D remains unclear. Germline V gives CDR1 MNHNS, CDR2 SASEGT. Trimming removed 6 bases from V and 10 bases from J, with 27 bases in between. This CDR3 comprises 17 residues.

For this clonotype: The junction shows a germline mismatch at one end, possibly a read error. This chain joins TRBV27 and TRBJ1-5; weak D call: TRBD1 (5 bases). CDR1 and CDR2 from the germline V gene are MNHEY and SMNVEV (reference sequence). The CDR3 spans 16 residues. In DNA form, the CDR3 reads TGTGCCAGCAGCTCCGACAGAAGATATAGCAATCAGCCCAAGCATTTT. Translation gives CASSSDRRYSNQPKHF.

The rearrangement joins TRBV28 to TRBJ1-1, with D hard to call. The ends were cut back, 7 bases at V and 7 bases at J, with 7 bases in the middle. The CDR3 totals 10 residues. Germline V gene lookup returns CDR1 MDHEN and CDR2 SYDVKM. DNA of the CDR3: TGTGCCAGCAATGGCGGTGAAGCTTTCTTT. It codes for CASNGGEAFF.

This clonotype has ten or more counts. The chain combines TRBV6-1 with TRBJ1-1; D may be TRBD1 (5 bases). CDR1 is MNHNS, CDR2 SASEGT, per germline. Trimming shortened V by 0 bases and J by 10 bases, and 15 bases separated the two germline ends. The CDR3 covers 14 residues. The CDR3 DNA is TGTGCCAGCAGTGAAGCGCGGGCAGGGCGAAGAGCTTTCTTT. Its protein product is CASSEARAGRRAFF.

This clonotype came up a few times. This chain uses TRBV6-2 or TRBV6-3 with TRBJ1-1, with 10 bases fitting TRBD1. Trimming took 2 bases from V and 5 from J; bases not matched to a gene: 14. CDR3 length equals 18 residues. CDR1 and CDR2 from the germline V gene are MNHEY and SVGEGT. The CDR3 loop is CASSYEGQGPALGTEAFF. As DNA, the CDR3 is TGTGCCAGCAGTTACGAGGGACAGGGGCCCGCTCTGGGGACTGAAGCTTTCTTT.

This clonotype was recorded at least ten times. The chain has TRBV6-2 or TRBV6-3 and TRBJ1-1, with 11 positions matching TRBD1. Trimming removed 9 bases from V and 5 bases from J; junction bases left unmatched: 8. Per the germline V gene, CDR1 is MNHEY and CDR2 is SVGEGT. The CDR3 consists of 14 residues. CDR3 in amino acids: CASTDRGPRTEAFF. The CDR3 DNA is TGTGCCAGTACGGACAGGGGGCCCCGTACTGAAGCTTTCTTT.

The chain links TRBV12-3 or TRBV12-4 to TRBJ2-7; 12 nucleotides match TRBD2. V lost 10 bases, J lost 6 bases, and 4 bases stayed unmatched. The CDR3 covers 12 residues. The DNA for the CDR3 is TGTGCCACCGGACTAGCGGGGTCCGAGCAGTACTTC. Its translation is CATGLAGSEQYF.

This clonotype has ten or more counts. The CDR3 here is CATRDSSTDTQYF. In DNA, the CDR3 is TGTGCCACCAGGGACAGTAGCACAGATACGCAGTATTTT. The genes are TRBV24-1 and TRBJ2-3, with a weak D call TRBD1 (6 bases). Germline V gene sequence: CDR1 KGHDR, CDR2 SFDVKD. V lost 7 bases and J 0 bases, leaving 7 bases between the germline ends. The CDR3 consists of 13 residues.